This TCR beta chain is from a study of T cell responses to AZD1222 COVID-19 vaccine. The repertoire was sequenced with immunoSEQ multiplex PCR; TCRdb's copy has only in-frame clones and lacks some. Of fewer than 200,000 clones in the sample, 85% to 90% were seen once. The CDR3 has 14 amino acids. Germline V gives CDR1 MNHEY, CDR2 SVGEGT. Trimming took off 4 bases at V and 3 bases at J, with 10 bases between the two ends. This TCR was sampled from an adult who received the MenACWY meningococcal vaccine as a control. This rearrangement joins TRBV6-2 or TRBV6-3 to TRBJ1-3; D not certain. Source: peripheral blood, taken 28 days after the second dose of the MenACWY control vaccine. The CDR3 loop is CASSFGPYGNTIYF. CDR3 coding DNA: TGTGCCAGCAGTTTCGGGCCTTATGGAAACACCATATATTTT.